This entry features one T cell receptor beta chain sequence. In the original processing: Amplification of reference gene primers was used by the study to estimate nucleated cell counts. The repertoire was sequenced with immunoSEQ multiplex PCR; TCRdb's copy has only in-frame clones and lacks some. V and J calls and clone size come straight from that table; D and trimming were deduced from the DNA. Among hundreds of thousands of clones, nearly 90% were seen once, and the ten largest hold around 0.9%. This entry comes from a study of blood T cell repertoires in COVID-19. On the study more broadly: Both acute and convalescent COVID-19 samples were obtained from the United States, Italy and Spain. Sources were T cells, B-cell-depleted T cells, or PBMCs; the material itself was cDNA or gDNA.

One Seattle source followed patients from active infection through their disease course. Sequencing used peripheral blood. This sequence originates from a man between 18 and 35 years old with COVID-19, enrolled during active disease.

This CDR3 is CATSHSTGPNEQFF. The CDR3 DNA reads as TGTGCCACCAGCCACTCGACAGGTCCCAATGAGCAGTTCTTC. This chain joins TRBV15 and TRBJ2-1, with a possible D match to TRBD1 (6 bases). The germline gives CDR1 LNHNV, CDR2 YYDKDF (reference sequence). The CDR3 has 14 residues. V was clipped by 5 bases and J by 6 bases, with 14 bases between them.